This TCR beta chain is from a study of cytomegalovirus exposure and HLA in healthy donors. This CDR3 is 13 amino acids long. J lost 8 bases, V lost 4 bases, and 5 bases had no gene match. The germline gives CDR1 SGHNT, CDR2 YYREEE (reference sequence). Amplification used 60 Vbeta primers and 13 Jbeta primers. The method was immunoSEQ multiplex PCR; TCRdb's version includes in-frame clones alone and lacks a portion of them. The sample has approximately 190,000 clones; approximately 70% are singletons. V usage is TRBV5-4 and J usage is TRBJ1-4; the match to TRBD1 covers 7 bases. The sequenced sample consisted of PBMCs. The clonotype comes from a man aged 35-49 years in good health and CMV-seropositive. The CDR3 region is CASSPDRAEKLFF. DNA for the CDR3: TGTGCCAGCAGCCCCGACAGGGCCGAAAAACTGTTTTTT. The variable domain in full, with the rest retrieved from reference TRBV5-4 and TRBJ1-4, is ETGVTQSPTHLIKTRGQQVTLRCSSQSGHNTVSWYQQALGQGPQFIFQYYREEENGRGNFPPRFSGLQFPNYSSELNVNALELDDSALYLCASSPDRAEKLFFGSGTQLSVL.